What follows is one T cell receptor (beta chain) and its context. Its recognized antigen is unknown. Base qualities were left out, and no much larger clone turns up one base away. Donors formed part of the validation cohort, which comprised 120 or so subjects and was distinct from the first cohort of under 800 subjects. After removal of 4 bases from V and 5 bases from J, the junction retains 7 bases not matched to a gene. The germline V gene sets CDR1 to MGHRA and CDR2 to YSYEKL. The CDR3 starts with the cysteine, ends with the phenylalanine, and has 16 residues. Just the 48-base CDR3 DNA is kept, in frame starting at base 1. The data stem from a study of cytomegalovirus exposure and HLA in healthy donors (dated by TCRdb to the late 2010s). General notes on the study: According to a later analysis, the 120 or so validation repertoires were produced on the same platform as the 680 or so repertoires of the first cohort. In addition to the first cohort of 666 subjects, a separate validation cohort of 120 different subjects was used. The study aimed to test whether cataloging public T cell receptors could reveal signatures of past pathogen exposure. High-throughput TCR immunosequencing, statistical association of individual TCRs with disease status, and machine learning were combined to predict cytomegalovirus infection status.

What the work shows at the level of the full study, not this receptor alone: According to the authors, the approach could potentially be generalized to other disease states and immunological phenotypes. In both the original and validation cohorts, the classifier was reported to diagnose cytomegalovirus status with high specificity and sensitivity. A total of 150 to 200 TCR beta chains were listed by the study as associated with cytomegalovirus. A few of the identified cytomegalovirus-associated TCR beta chains were confirmed in vitro to be specific for cytomegalovirus antigens. While some public TCRs were present in many individuals, most TCR sequences turned up only very rarely across donors. A later analysis had no HLA typing for the validation cohort, so co-occurrence there was scored across all 130 or so repertoires. In a later analysis, TCRs clustered in the first cohort were found to also tend to co-occur in the 130 or so validation repertoires, with around 94% of cluster scores above 0.

The receptor library was made with the immunoSEQ multiplex PCR assay. Per the authors' processing: To diagnose cytomegalovirus status from the catalog of TCR beta chain sequences, a statistical classification framework was built. The clones in this table, taken by TCRdb from immuneACCESS, are in-frame only. Not every clone is retained; where verified, under half of the shortfall comes from an unresolved V gene, and the cause of the rest is unknown. Clone size and the V and J calls come from that table; the DNA yielded D and trimming. This sample holds under 200,000 clones; under 90% were observed only once. In total, the top ten clones hold 4% to 4.5% of the sample.

This TCR derives from a man between 18 and 35 years old in good health and CMV-seropositive. Sequencing input: PBMCs. This sequence uses TRBV4-1 and TRBJ2-1; TRBD2 fits 11 bases in the junction. CDR3 reads: CASSLTSGMVDNEQFF. The DNA reads TGCGCCAGCAGCCTGACTAGCGGGATGGTTGACAATGAGCAGTTCTTC.